This note documents a single TCR beta chain sequence. Its specificity is not known. This sample is drawn from a study of beta chain features in type 1 diabetes. Study-level points and caveats: In every one of the four CD4+ subsets, TCRB CDR3s were moderately but significantly shorter in Type 1 diabetes patients.

Blood was collected once per donor into heparin, averaging about 110 mL. The CDR3 spans 14 residues. Germline CDR1 reads SGHTA; CDR2 reads FQGTGA. V was clipped by 6 bases and J by 4 bases, with 15 bases between them. Sequenced material consisted of expressed TCRB transcripts (all of the isolated RNA was reverse transcribed). Using immunoSEQ multiplex PCR, the repertoire was profiled, and TCRdb retains in-frame clones only, with some absent. The data hold around 650,000 clones, with 12% observed a single time. Sequencing was done on a sample of naive CD4+ T cells from blood. The rearrangement uses TRBV7-3 and TRBJ1-1; D is perhaps TRBD1 (5 bases). The TCR originated in a man aged 25 to 40 with type 1 diabetes. The CDR3 region is CASRSVGDGTEAFF. CDR3 DNA: TGTGCCAGCAGGTCGGTCGGGGACGGCACTGAAGCTTTCTTT.